These T cell receptor beta chains were read from a single sample in a study of control samples from healthy donors and cancer patients. Assay used: immunoSEQ multiplex PCR; TCRdb lists only in-frame clones, some missing. The data contain tens of thousands of clones, approximately 93% of them seen just once; the ten biggest clones take up 1.5%. The sequenced material came from blood. The receptors were gathered from a woman aged 30 to 39 in good health. Both conserved end residues are part of each CDR3. The D gene is left open where the match is weak. Clone size is stated in some rows and not others, as once, few, many or a class when expanded.

size	V	J	D	DNA	CDR3
-	TRBV20-1	TRBJ2-2	-	TGCAGTGCTAGAATCCAGGGGGAGCTGTTTTTT	CSARIQGELFF
-	TRBV11-3	TRBJ2-2	TRBD1	TGTGCCAGCAGCTTAGACAGGGGGAGAACCGGGGAGCTGTTTTTT	CASSLDRGRTGELFF
once	TRBV5-6	TRBJ1-6	-	TGTGCCAGCAGCAGACTGATAAGGGGGACCTATAATTCACCCCTCCACTTT	CASSRLIRGTYNSPLHF
-	TRBV7-2	TRBJ2-3	-	TGTGCCAGCAGCACGCAGACAGTCCCTAGCACAGATACGCAGTATTTT	CASSTQTVPSTDTQYF
-	TRBV9	TRBJ2-5	-	TGTGCCAGCACCCCCGGTTGGACTCCCCGGGGCCAAGAGACCCAGTACTTC	CASTPGWTPRGQETQYF
-	TRBV14	TRBJ2-5	TRBD2	TGTGCCAGCAGCTCTCGGACTAGCGGTAGAGAGACCCAGTACTTC	CASSSRTSGRETQYF
-	TRBV4-2	TRBJ2-1	-	TGTGCCAGCAGCCAATCTTCCATTCGGACTACCTACAATGAGCAGTTCTTC	CASSQSSIRTTYNEQFF
-	TRBV6-4	TRBJ2-3	-	TGTGCCAGCAGTGACTCTACAGAGAGAGATACGCAGTATTTT	CASSDSTERDTQYF
-	TRBV5-1	TRBJ2-1	-	TGCGCCAGCAGCCTAACAGGGTACTACAATGAGCAGTTCTTC	CASSLTGYYNEQFF
-	TRBV11-2	TRBJ1-6	TRBD1	TGTGCCAGCAGCTTAGGACAGGGGGCTTCACCCCTCCACTTT	CASSLGQGASPLHF
-	TRBV3-1/TRBV3-2	TRBJ2-3	-	TGTGCCAGCAGCCAAGACCCCAAGCGCACAGATACGCAGTATTTT	CASSQDPKRTDTQYF
-	TRBV11-2	TRBJ2-1	TRBD2	TGTGCCAGCAGCCGGGGGGGAAGATACAATGAGCAGTTCTTC	CASSRGGRYNEQFF
-	TRBV27	TRBJ2-1	-	TGTGCCAGCAGTTTGGGAAAGTCACAGGTTTACAATGAGCAGTTCTTC	CASSLGKSQVYNEQFF
-	TRBV2	TRBJ1-5	-	TGTGCCAGCAGTGAAGCGGGGGGAGGGGGCAATCAGCCCCAGCATTTT	CASSEAGGGGNQPQHF
-	TRBV28	TRBJ2-2	TRBD1	TGTGCCATCACCTCCCAGGGGGCGGGCACCGGGGAGCTGTTTTTT	CAITSQGAGTGELFF
-	TRBV6-4	TRBJ2-1	TRBD1	TGTGCCAGCAGTCCCGGGACAGGGGGCAATGAGCAGTTCTTC	CASSPGTGGNEQFF
-	TRBV6-5	TRBJ1-6	-	TGTGCCAGCAGGCCTCCTTGGGGATCTAATTCACCCCTCCACTTT	CASRPPWGSNSPLHF
-	TRBV28	TRBJ1-1	-	TGTGCCAGCAGTTTAGGGGGGACAAGGAACACTGAAGCTTTCTTT	CASSLGGTRNTEAFF
-	TRBV6-5	TRBJ2-1	-	TGTGCCAGCAGTCGAGGGGTTGGGTCTTACAATGAGCAGTTCTTC	CASSRGVGSYNEQFF
-	TRBV5-6	TRBJ1-1	-	TGTGCCAGCAGCACAATCCGATGGTTGGGACCCTCGAACACTGAAGCTTTCTTT	CASSTIRWLGPSNTEAFF
-	TRBV4-1	TRBJ2-1	TRBD1	TGCGCCAGCAGCACCCGACAGGGTATTGAGCAGTTCTTC	CASSTRQGIEQFF
-	TRBV10-2	TRBJ2-3	-	TGCGCCATCCAGGTTAGACCCACAGATACGCAGTATTTT	CAIQVRPTDTQYF
-	TRBV2	TRBJ1-3	-	TGTGCCAGCAGTGAAGCTGGGCAGATCTCTGGAAACACCATATATTTT	CASSEAGQISGNTIYF
-	TRBV5-1	TRBJ2-2	-	TGCGCCAGCAGCCCCCGGACACACAGAATGGGCACCGGGGAGCTGTTTTTT	CASSPRTHRMGTGELFF
-	TRBV2	TRBJ1-5	-	TGTGCCAGCAGTGAAGAGGGACATAGCAATCAGCCCCAGCATTTT	CASSEEGHSNQPQHF
-	TRBV5-1	TRBJ2-7	-	TGCGCCAGCAGCGAGACAGGTTTAGAACCCTACGAGCAGTACTTC	CASSETGLEPYEQYF
-	TRBV15	TRBJ2-1	TRBD2	TGTGCCACCAGCTCAGCGGGGGGGCTTTCCTACAATGAGCAGTTCTTC	CATSSAGGLSYNEQFF
once	TRBV29-1	TRBJ2-1	TRBD1	TGCAGCGTGGGGGACAGGGATTACAATGAGCAGTTCTTC	CSVGDRDYNEQFF
-	TRBV7-8	TRBJ1-1	-	TGTGCCAGCAGCTTAAGTTCTTACGGGACGGTGAACACTGAAGCTTTCTTT	CASSLSSYGTVNTEAFF
-	TRBV9	TRBJ2-3	-	TGTGCCAGCAGCGCCAGGGGTGCAGATACGCAGTATTTT	CASSARGADTQYF
once	TRBV5-4	TRBJ1-1	-	TGTGCCAGCAGCCCACGGCTCCAGATAACGAACACTGAAGCTTTCTTT	CASSPRLQITNTEAFF
-	TRBV6-5	TRBJ2-7	TRBD1	TGTGCCAGCAGCCCGGGACAGGGATCCTACGAGCAGTACTTC	CASSPGQGSYEQYF
-	TRBV10-3	TRBJ1-5	-	TGTGCCATCAAGGGGTATAGCAATCAGCCCCAGCATTTT	CAIKGYSNQPQHF
-	TRBV7-2	TRBJ2-3	TRBD2	TGTGCCAGCAGCCTGACTAGCGGGAGAGGTGATACGCAGTATTTT	CASSLTSGRGDTQYF
-	TRBV3-1/TRBV3-2	TRBJ2-7	-	TGTGCCAGCAGCCAAGAGTTTGCAGGGGACTACGAGCAGTACTTC	CASSQEFAGDYEQYF
-	TRBV5-4	TRBJ2-5	-	TGTGCCAGCAGCTTTGGGATTCAGACCCAGTACTTC	CASSFGIQTQYF
-	TRBV2	TRBJ1-5	-	TGTGCCAGCCACAGGGGCAATCAGCCCCAGCATTTT	CASHRGNQPQHF
-	TRBV10-1	TRBJ2-7	-	TGCGCCAGCAGCCGGGACGCATCCTACGAGCAGTACTTC	CASSRDASYEQYF
-	TRBV5-6	TRBJ2-3	-	TGTGCCAGCAGCTTGGTAGGTGGGACTGCAGATACGCAGTATTTT	CASSLVGGTADTQYF
-	TRBV12-3/TRBV12-4	TRBJ1-2	-	TGTGCCAGCAGTTTTGGAGGGTCCCATGGCTACACCTTC	CASSFGGSHGYTF
-	TRBV7-2	TRBJ2-5	TRBD1	TGTGCCAGCAGCTTAGGGCGGGACAGGGGGCACCAAGAGACCCAGTACTTC	CASSLGRDRGHQETQYF
-	TRBV28	TRBJ1-2	-	TGTGCCAGCAGTCCTTGGGGGGCCTATGGCTACACCTTC	CASSPWGAYGYTF
-	TRBV19	TRBJ1-3	-	TGTGCCAGTAGACATATCTCTGGAAACACCATATATTTT	CASRHISGNTIYF
-	TRBV19	TRBJ1-1	-	TGTGCCAGTAGTATTTGGAGGATGAACACTGAAGCTTTCTTT	CASSIWRMNTEAFF
-	TRBV11-2	TRBJ1-2	-	TGTGCCAGCAGCTTATCCCAAGGGAACTATGGCTACACCTTC	CASSLSQGNYGYTF
-	TRBV10-3	TRBJ2-5	TRBD1	TGTGCCATCAGTGAGTCCGGACAGGGCCGATTAGAGACCCAGTACTTC	CAISESGQGRLETQYF
-	TRBV10-3	TRBJ1-5	-	TGTGCCATCAGTGACGGAGGGGAGGGTCAGCCCCAGCATTTT	CAISDGGEGQPQHF
-	TRBV28	TRBJ1-2	TRBD1	TGTGCCAGCAGTTCGGGGACAGCTAAAGGCTACACCTTC	CASSSGTAKGYTF
-	TRBV28	TRBJ1-1	-	TGTGCCAGCAGCCCCCCCCGAGGGAACACTGAAGCTTTCTTT	CASSPPRGNTEAFF